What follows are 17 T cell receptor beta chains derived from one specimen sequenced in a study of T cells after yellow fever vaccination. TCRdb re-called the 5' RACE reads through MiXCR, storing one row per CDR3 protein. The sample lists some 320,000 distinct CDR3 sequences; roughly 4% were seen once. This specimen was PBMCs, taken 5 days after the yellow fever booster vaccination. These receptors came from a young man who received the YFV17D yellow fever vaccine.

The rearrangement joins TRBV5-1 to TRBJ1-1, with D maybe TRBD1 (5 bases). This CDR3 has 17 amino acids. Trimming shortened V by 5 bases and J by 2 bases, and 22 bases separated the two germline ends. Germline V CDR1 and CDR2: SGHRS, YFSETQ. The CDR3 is CASRRGAILSTNTEAFF. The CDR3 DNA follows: TGCGCCAGCAGGCGGGGCGCAATACTGAGTACTAACACTGAAGCTTTCTTT.

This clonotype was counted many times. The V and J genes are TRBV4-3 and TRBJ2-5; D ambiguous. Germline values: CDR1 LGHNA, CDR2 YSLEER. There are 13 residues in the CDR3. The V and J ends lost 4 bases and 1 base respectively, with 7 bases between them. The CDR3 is CASSRRFQETQYF. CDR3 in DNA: TGCGCCAGCAGCCGCCGATTCCAAGAGACCCAGTACTTC.

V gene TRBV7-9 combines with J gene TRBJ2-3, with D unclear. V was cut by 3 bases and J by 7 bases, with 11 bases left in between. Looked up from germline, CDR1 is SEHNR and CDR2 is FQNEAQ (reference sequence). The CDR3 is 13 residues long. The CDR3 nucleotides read TGTGCCAGCAGCTTGGATAATGGGAATACGCAGTATTTT. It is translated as CASSLDNGNTQYF.

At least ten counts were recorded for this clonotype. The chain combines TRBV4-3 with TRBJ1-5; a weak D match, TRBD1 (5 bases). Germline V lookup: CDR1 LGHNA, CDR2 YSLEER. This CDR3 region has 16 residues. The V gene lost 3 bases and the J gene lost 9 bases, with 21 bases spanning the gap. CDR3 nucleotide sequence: TGCGCCAGCAGCCAGCTATACCGACAGCCTTGGGGGCCCCAGCATTTT. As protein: CASSQLYRQPWGPQHF.

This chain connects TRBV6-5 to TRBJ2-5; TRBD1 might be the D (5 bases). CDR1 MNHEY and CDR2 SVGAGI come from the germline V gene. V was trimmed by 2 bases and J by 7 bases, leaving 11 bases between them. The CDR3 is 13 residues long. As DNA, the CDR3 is TGTGCCAGCAGTTACGTCTCCCAGGGGACCCAGTACTTC. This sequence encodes CASSYVSQGTQYF.

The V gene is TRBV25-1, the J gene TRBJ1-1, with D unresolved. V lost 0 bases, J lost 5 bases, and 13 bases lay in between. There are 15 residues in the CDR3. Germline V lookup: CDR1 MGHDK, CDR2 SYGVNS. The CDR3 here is CASSEYKTPGTEAFF. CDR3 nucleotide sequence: TGTGCCAGCAGTGAATATAAGACGCCCGGGACTGAAGCTTTCTTT.

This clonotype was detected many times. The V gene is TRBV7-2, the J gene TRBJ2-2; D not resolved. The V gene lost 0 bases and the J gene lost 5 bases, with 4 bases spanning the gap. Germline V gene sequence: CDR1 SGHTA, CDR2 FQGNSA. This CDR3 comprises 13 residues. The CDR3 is CASSLAGTGELFF. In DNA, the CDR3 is TGTGCCAGCAGCTTAGCGGGAACCGGGGAGCTGTTTTTT. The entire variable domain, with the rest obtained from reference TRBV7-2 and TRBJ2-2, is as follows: GAGVSQSPSNKVTEKGKDVELRCDPISGHTALYWYRQSLGQGLEFLIYFQGNSAPDKSGLPSDRFSAERTGGSVSTLTIQRTQQEDSAVYLCASSLAGTGELFFGEGSRLTVL.

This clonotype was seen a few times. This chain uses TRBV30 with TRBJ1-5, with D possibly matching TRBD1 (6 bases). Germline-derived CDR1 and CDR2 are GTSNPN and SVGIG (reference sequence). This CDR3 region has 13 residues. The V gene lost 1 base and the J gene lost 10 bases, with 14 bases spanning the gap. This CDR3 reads CAWSGQEVGPQHF. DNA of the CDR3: TGTGCCTGGAGTGGACAGGAGGTTGGACCCCAGCATTTT. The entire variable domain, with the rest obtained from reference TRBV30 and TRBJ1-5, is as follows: SQTIHQWPATLVQPVGSPLSLECTVEGTSNPNLYWYRQAAGRGLQLLFYSVGIGQISSEVPQNLSASRPQDRQFILSSKKLLLSDSGFYLCAWSGQEVGPQHFGDGTRLSIL.

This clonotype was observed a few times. DNA for the CDR3: TGCGCCAGCAGCTTGGGGGGACAGGGGGGACACGAGCAGTACTTC. Translation: CASSLGGQGGHEQYF. J is TRBJ2-7 and V is TRBV5-1; 11 nucleotides align to TRBD1. The CDR3 has 15 residues. J was trimmed by 5 bases and V by 0 bases; bases with no gene match: 4. Germline V lookup: CDR1 SGHRS, CDR2 YFSETQ.

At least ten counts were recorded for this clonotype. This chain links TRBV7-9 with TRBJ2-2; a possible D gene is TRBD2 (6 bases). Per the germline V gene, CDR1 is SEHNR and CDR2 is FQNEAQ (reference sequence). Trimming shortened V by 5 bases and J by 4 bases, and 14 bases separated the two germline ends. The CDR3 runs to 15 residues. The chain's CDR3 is CASSLTSSVTGELFF. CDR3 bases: TGTGCCAGCAGCCTGACTAGTTCGGTCACCGGGGAGCTGTTTTTT.

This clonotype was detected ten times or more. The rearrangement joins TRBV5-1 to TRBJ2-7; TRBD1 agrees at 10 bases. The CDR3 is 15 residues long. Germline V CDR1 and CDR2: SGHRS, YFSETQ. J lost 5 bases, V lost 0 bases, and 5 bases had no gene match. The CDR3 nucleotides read TGCGCCAGCAGCTTGGCCGGGACAGGGGACCACGAGCAGTACGTC. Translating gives CASSLAGTGDHEQYV.

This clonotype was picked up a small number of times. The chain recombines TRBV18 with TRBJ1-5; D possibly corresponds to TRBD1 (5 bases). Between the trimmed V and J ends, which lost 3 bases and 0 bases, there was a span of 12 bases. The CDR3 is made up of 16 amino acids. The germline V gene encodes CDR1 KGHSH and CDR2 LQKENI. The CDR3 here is CASSPPRRDSNQPQHF. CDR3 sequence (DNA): TGTGCCAGCTCACCCCCGCGCAGGGATAGCAATCAGCCCCAGCATTTT.

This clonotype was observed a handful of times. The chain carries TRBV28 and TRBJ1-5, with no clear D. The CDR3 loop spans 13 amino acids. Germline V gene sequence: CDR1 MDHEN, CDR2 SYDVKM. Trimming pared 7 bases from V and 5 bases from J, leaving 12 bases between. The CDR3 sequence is CASNGIGDQPQHF. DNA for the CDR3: TGTGCCAGCAACGGGATCGGCGATCAGCCCCAGCATTTT.

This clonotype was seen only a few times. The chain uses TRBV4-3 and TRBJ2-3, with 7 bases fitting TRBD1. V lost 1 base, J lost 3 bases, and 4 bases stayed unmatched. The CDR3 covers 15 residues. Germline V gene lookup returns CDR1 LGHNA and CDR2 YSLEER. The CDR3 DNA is TGCGCCAGCAGCCAAGGGGTGACAGGGACAGATACGCAGTATTTT. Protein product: CASSQGVTGTDTQYF.

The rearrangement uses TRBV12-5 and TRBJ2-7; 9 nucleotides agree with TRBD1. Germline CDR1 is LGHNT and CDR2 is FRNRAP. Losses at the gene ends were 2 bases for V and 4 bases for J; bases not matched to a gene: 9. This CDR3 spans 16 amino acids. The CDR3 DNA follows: TGTGCTAGTGGTTTGCCCAAGACAGGGGGGATATACGAGCAGTACGTC. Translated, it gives CASGLPKTGGIYEQYV.

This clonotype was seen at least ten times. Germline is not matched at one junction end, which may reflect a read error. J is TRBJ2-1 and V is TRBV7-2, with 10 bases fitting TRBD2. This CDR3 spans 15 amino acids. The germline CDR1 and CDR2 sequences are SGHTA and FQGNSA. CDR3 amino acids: CASSVAGGLENEQFF. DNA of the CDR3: TGTGCCAGCAGCGTAGCGGGGGGCCTAGAAAATGAGCAGTTCTTC. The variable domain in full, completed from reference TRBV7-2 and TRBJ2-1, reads GAGVSQSPSNKVTEKGKDVELRCDPISGHTALYWYRQSLGQGLEFLIYFQGNSAPDKSGLPSDRFSAERTGGSVSTLTIQRTQQEDSAVYLCASSVAGGLENEQFFGPGTRLTVL.

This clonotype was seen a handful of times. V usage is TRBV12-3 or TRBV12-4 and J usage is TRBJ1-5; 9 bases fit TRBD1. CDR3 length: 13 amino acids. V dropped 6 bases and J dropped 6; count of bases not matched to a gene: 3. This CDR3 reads CASRGQGIQPQHF. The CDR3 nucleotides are TGTGCCAGCAGAGGACAGGGGATTCAGCCCCAGCATTTT.